The rows below give T cell receptor beta chains drawn from one sample of a study of blood T cell repertoires in COVID-19. Method: immunoSEQ multiplex PCR; TCRdb's copy keeps in-frame clones and lacks some. The sample lists about 75,000 clones; 88% were seen once. What was sequenced was peripheral blood. All receptors derive from a human donor in a cohort sampled during active COVID-19. CDR3s include the opening cysteine and the closing phenylalanine or tryptophan. The D gene is left open where the match is weak.

D,J,V,CDR3
NA,TRBJ2-2,TRBV6-5,CASSRGVGPGELFF
NA,TRBJ1-1,TRBV28,CASTREGWAPEAFF
TRBD1,TRBJ2-1,TRBV18,CASSPPQGVRHNEQFF
NA,TRBJ2-3,TRBV9,CASSVAGHSTDTQYF
TRBD1,TRBJ2-3,TRBV2,CASGRQGAGTDTQYF
NA,TRBJ2-7,TRBV5-6,CASSLVHRDRSYEQYF
NA,TRBJ1-6,TRBV28,CASSSPGTKTINSPLHF
TRBD2,TRBJ2-5,TRBV2,CASNRGGRGETQYF
TRBD2,TRBJ2-1,TRBV7-3,CASSPGLTYNEQFF
NA,TRBJ1-5,TRBV6-2/TRBV6-3,CASSDPGGPGQPQHF
NA,TRBJ2-2,TRBV24-1,CATSDTGRGAIGELFF
NA,TRBJ1-2,TRBV4-1,CASSQEGVPGGYTF
TRBD1,TRBJ1-1,TRBV29-1,CSVDRGWTEAFF
NA,TRBJ1-2,TRBV19,CASTPGTRAFTGYGYTF
TRBD2,TRBJ2-1,TRBV6-5,CASSYSSSGSGQFF
NA,TRBJ2-1,TRBV20-1,CSASISGTEQFF
TRBD1,TRBJ1-4,TRBV19,CASTRTGGAEKLFF
TRBD1,TRBJ1-2,TRBV6-4,CASTLRGGANYGYTF
TRBD2,TRBJ2-6,TRBV5-8,CASTMRAGAGANVLTF
NA,TRBJ1-5,TRBV19,CASSIGVGQDNNQPQHF
NA,TRBJ2-7,TRBV4-3,CASSPRLSASSYEQYF
TRBD2,TRBJ2-1,TRBV6-5,CASSSGTNYNEQFF
NA,TRBJ2-5,TRBV19,CASSIGGGGRETQYF
TRBD2,TRBJ2-1,TRBV5-1,CASIGTSGRDHNEQFF
NA,TRBJ2-3,TRBV5-4,CASSLLTGFGTDTQYF
NA,TRBJ1-3,TRBV7-3,CASSLTGGGNTIYF
NA,TRBJ2-5,TRBV9,CASSVAGGEPQETQYF
NA,TRBJ2-7,TRBV15,CATSRNAQGHEQYF
NA,TRBJ2-2,TRBV7-3,CASSSSYHNNGELFF
TRBD2,TRBJ2-5,TRBV27,CASSSRLAGRQETQYF
TRBD2,TRBJ2-1,TRBV7-9,CASSLGFTSGSSYNEQFF
NA,TRBJ2-6,TRBV3-1/TRBV3-2,CASSQGAPGFGANVLTF
NA,TRBJ2-1,TRBV7-9,CASSSLGRVAYNEQFF
NA,TRBJ1-1,TRBV18,CASSPLLSTEAFF
TRBD2,TRBJ2-5,TRBV5-1,CASSPILAGGAETQYF
TRBD2,TRBJ2-7,TRBV11-2,CASSRSGRGTEQYF
TRBD1,TRBJ2-2,TRBV6-2/TRBV6-3,CASTPQGAAGELFF
NA,TRBJ2-6,TRBV27,CASSGGRSGANVLTF
TRBD2,TRBJ2-2,TRBV6-6,CASSYGTSKGTGELFF
TRBD1,TRBJ1-2,TRBV5-4,CASSLAGTGYYGYTF
NA,TRBJ2-7,TRBV18,CASSPGPGGEQYF
NA,TRBJ1-1,TRBV15,CATSRGRGRANTEAFF
NA,TRBJ1-1,TRBV7-9,CASSLFLGRGWAEAFF
NA,TRBJ2-3,TRBV6-5,CASSYSARVDTQYF
NA,TRBJ2-3,TRBV7-3,CASSLKAGSKDTQYF
TRBD1,TRBJ2-3,TRBV5-4,CASSLRGQNTDTQYF